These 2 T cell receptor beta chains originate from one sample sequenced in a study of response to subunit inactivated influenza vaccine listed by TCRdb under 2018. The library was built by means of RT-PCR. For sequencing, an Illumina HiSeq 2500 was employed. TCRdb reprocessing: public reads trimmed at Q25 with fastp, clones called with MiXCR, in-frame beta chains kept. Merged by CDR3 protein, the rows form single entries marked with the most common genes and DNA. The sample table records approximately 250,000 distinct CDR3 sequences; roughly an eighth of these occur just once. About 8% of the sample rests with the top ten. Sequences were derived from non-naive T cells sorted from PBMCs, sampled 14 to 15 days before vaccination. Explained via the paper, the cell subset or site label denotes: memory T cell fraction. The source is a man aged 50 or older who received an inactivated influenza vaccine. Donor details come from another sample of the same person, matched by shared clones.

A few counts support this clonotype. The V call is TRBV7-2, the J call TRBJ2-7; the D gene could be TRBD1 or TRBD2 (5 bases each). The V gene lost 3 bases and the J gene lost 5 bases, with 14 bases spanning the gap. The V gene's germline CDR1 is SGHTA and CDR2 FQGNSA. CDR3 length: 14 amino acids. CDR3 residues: CASSFRDLPHEQYF. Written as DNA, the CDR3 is TGTGCCAGCAGCTTCCGGGACCTGCCCCACGAGCAGTACTTC.

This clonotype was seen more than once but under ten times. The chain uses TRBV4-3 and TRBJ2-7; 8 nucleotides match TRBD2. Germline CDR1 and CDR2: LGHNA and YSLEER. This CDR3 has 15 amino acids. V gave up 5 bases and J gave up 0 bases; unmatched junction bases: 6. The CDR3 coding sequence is TGCGCCAGCAGCTACACTAGCGGTGGCTCCTACGAGCAGTACTTC. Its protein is CASSYTSGGSYEQYF.